The clone carrying this T cell receptor beta chain was picked up a small number of times. The data derive from a study of CD8 T cells in Susac syndrome. Germline V gives CDR1 SQVTM, CDR2 ANQGSEA. CDR3 length equals 12 residues. V was clipped by 4 bases and J by 0 bases, with 7 bases between them. The authors reverse transcribed about 0.45 to 1 ug RNA with random hexamers. TCRdb re-derived calls from the immunoSEQ multiplex PCR reads in MiXCR, one entry per CDR3 protein. The table has 160,000 or so distinct CDR3 sequences, approximately 95% seen once; the top ten hold around 0.15%. Sequencing of TCR beta was carried out in blood CD8+ and CD4+ T cells.

The clonotype comes from a human donor with multiple sclerosis. The chain couples TRBV29-1 to TRBJ2-7, with D tentatively TRBD1 or TRBD2 (5 bases each). The sample comprised CD8+ T cells from PBMCs. This CDR3 is CSVAGTSYEQYF. CDR3 coding DNA: TGCAGCGTTGCCGGGACCTCCTACGAGCAGTACTTC.